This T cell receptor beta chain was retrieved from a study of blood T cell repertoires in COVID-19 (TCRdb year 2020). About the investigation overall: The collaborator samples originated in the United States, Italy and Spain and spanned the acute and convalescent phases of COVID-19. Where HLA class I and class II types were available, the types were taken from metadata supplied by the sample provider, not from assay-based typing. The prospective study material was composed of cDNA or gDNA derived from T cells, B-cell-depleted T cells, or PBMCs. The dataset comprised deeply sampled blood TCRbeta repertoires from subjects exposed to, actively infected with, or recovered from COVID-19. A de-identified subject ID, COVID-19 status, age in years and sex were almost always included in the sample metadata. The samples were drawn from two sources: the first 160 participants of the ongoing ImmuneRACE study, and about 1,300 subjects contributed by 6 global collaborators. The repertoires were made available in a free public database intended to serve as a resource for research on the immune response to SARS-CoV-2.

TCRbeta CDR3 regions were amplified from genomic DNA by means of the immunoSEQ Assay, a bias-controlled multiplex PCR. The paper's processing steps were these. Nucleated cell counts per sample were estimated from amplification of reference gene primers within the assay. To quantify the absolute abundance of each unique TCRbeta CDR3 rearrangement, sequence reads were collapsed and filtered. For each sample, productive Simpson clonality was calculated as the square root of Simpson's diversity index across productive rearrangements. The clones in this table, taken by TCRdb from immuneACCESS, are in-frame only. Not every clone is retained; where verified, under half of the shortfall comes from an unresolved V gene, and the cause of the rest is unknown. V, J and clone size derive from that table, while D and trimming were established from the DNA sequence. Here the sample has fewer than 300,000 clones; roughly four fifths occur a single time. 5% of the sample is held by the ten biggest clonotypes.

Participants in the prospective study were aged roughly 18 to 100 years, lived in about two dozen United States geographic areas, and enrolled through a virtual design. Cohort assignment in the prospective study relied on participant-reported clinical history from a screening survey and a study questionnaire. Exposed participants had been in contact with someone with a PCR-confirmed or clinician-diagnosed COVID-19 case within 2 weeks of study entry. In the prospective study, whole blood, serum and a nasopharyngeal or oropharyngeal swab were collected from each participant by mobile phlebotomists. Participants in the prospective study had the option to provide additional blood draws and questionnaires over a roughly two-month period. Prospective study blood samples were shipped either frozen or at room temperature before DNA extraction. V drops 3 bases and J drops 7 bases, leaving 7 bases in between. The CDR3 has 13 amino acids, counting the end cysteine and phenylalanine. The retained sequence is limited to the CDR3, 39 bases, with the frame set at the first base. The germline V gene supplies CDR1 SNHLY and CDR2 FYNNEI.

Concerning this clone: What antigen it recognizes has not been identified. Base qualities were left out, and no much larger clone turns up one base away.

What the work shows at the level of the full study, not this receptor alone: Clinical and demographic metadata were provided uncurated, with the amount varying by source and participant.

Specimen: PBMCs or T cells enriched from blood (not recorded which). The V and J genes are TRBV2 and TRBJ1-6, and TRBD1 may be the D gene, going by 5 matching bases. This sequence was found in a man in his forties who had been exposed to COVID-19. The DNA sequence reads TGTGCCAGCAGTGACGGGGGGAATTCACCCCTCCACTTT. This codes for CASSDGGNSPLHF.